The clone carrying this TCR beta chain was observed a few times. Its target is unknown. This specimen belongs to a study of response to subunit inactivated influenza vaccine. Study-wide findings and caveats: There was a suggestion from the authors that each seasonal influenza vaccination recruits few new T cells.

The CDR3 length is 14 residues. The trim removed 6 bases at V and 6 bases at J, leaving 9 bases unmatched. TCRdb fed the RT-PCR reads into MiXCR, producing one record per CDR3 protein. The sample carries 530,000 or so distinct CDR3 sequences, approximately 14% recorded once. Material: PBMCs from blood, obtained 12 days after vaccination. The chain links TRBV12-3 or TRBV12-4 to TRBJ1-1; 8 bases fit TRBD1. The clonotype was recovered from a man aged 50 or older who received an inactivated influenza vaccine. CDR3 amino acids: CASSSDRGTAEAFF. Written as DNA, the CDR3 is TGTGCCAGCAGCTCCGACAGGGGAACGGCTGAAGCTTTCTTT.